Listed below are T cell receptor beta chains from one sample, sequenced in a study of siplizumab effects on memory and regulatory T cells. The table came from immunoSEQ multiplex PCR; TCRdb's copy has only in-frame clones and leaves some out. The sample records around 87,000 clones, 85% to 90% being singletons. The specimen sequenced was CD4+ T cells sorted from blood. These TCRs come from a human donor in good health. The CDR3 runs from the conserved cysteine through the conserved F or W.

j_gene: TRBJ1-3; len: 13; v_gene: TRBV28; CDR3aa: CASRLSSGNTIYF
j_gene: TRBJ1-5; len: 14; v_gene: TRBV5-6; CDR3aa: CASSFGTRNQPQHF
j_gene: TRBJ2-2; len: 15; v_gene: TRBV5-1; CDR3aa: CASRADRGGTGELFF
j_gene: TRBJ2-3; len: 14; v_gene: TRBV5-1; CDR3aa: CASSRYTSTDTQYF
j_gene: TRBJ2-1; len: 16; v_gene: TRBV6-5; CDR3aa: CASSYPQRTGGNEQFF
j_gene: TRBJ1-4; len: 16; v_gene: TRBV5-1; CDR3aa: CASSAGTGGANEKLFF
j_gene: TRBJ1-2; len: 12; v_gene: TRBV7-9; CDR3aa: CASSSRMGGYTF
j_gene: TRBJ2-7; len: 15; v_gene: TRBV19; CDR3aa: CASKRTGRDTYEQYF
j_gene: TRBJ1-1; len: 14; v_gene: TRBV7-8; CDR3aa: CASSVQPTRTEAFF
j_gene: TRBJ2-1; len: 11; v_gene: TRBV11-2; CDR3aa: CASSSVGGQFF
j_gene: TRBJ1-4; len: 16; v_gene: TRBV19; CDR3aa: CASTPLDITKGEKLFF
j_gene: TRBJ2-7; len: 16; v_gene: TRBV29-1; CDR3aa: CSVEDWYRESINEQYF
j_gene: TRBJ2-7; len: 15; v_gene: TRBV21-1; CDR3aa: CASSKRQKSSYEQYF
j_gene: TRBJ1-5; len: 14; v_gene: TRBV6-5; CDR3aa: CASSFTGFGQPQHF
j_gene: TRBJ1-5; len: 15; v_gene: TRBV6-5; CDR3aa: CASSYVWGVGQPQHF
j_gene: TRBJ1-2; len: 15; v_gene: TRBV5-5; CDR3aa: CASSFRDRADYGYTF
j_gene: TRBJ2-7; len: 15; v_gene: TRBV7-3; CDR3aa: CASSLRSGLPYEQYF
j_gene: TRBJ1-3; len: 15; v_gene: TRBV5-4; CDR3aa: CASSLRSSSGNTIYF
j_gene: TRBJ2-7; len: 15; v_gene: TRBV5-1; CDR3aa: CASSLLTGGDYEQYF
j_gene: TRBJ1-4; len: 14; v_gene: TRBV18; CDR3aa: CASSPQGMGEKLFF
j_gene: TRBJ2-2; len: 18; v_gene: TRBV7-2; CDR3aa: CASSLALGTSKSTGELFF
j_gene: TRBJ2-7; len: 14; v_gene: TRBV5-1; CDR3aa: CASSSTLGNSEQYF
j_gene: TRBJ1-1; len: 13; v_gene: TRBV19; CDR3aa: CASSIVGGGEAFF
j_gene: TRBJ2-7; len: 15; v_gene: TRBV7-2; CDR3aa: CASSWTSGSSYEQYF
j_gene: TRBJ2-6; len: 12; v_gene: TRBV2; CDR3aa: CASSAGANVLTF
j_gene: TRBJ1-1; len: 12; v_gene: TRBV29-1; CDR3aa: CSASEGGTEAFF